This is a list of T cell receptor beta chains from one sample in a study of Graves' ophthalmopathy and Graves' hyperthyroidism. TCRdb re-derived calls from the multiplex PCR reads in MiXCR, one entry per CDR3 protein. Of about 390,000 distinct CDR3 sequences in the sample, about 18% were seen once. The sequencing input was peripheral blood. The receptors here all came from an adult woman with stable Graves' hyperthyroidism. Each CDR3 is given with its conserved first and last residue. The order of the fields is V gene, D gene, clone size, J gene, CDR3 DNA, CDR3 protein. A D gene is named only where the DNA matches it firmly. Size tells how often a clone was seen (once, few, many) or the class of an expanded clone, and some rows leave it out.

V: TRBV18; D: .; size: few; J: TRBJ1-1; DNA: TGTGCCAGCCAGGGGCAATCAGCGACCCTTGAAGCTTTCTTT; CDR3: CASQGQSATLEAFF
V: TRBV28; D: .; size: many; J: TRBJ1-6; DNA: TGTGCGACTGGACTGACCTATAATTCACCCCTCCACTTT; CDR3: CATGLTYNSPLHF
V: TRBV6-5; D: .; size: many; J: TRBJ1-1; DNA: TGTGCCAGCAGTTATGGGGGGGCCCCTGAAGCTTTCTTT; CDR3: CASSYGGAPEAFF
V: TRBV28; D: .; size: .; J: TRBJ2-5; DNA: TGTGCCAGCAGATCAAGGGGGTCAGTGAAAGAGACCCAGTACTTC; CDR3: CASRSRGSVKETQYF
V: TRBV2; D: TRBD1; size: many; J: TRBJ1-5; DNA: TGTGCCAGCAGTGAAGAGACAGGGCGCAATCAGCCCCAGCATTTT; CDR3: CASSEETGRNQPQHF
V: TRBV3-1; D: TRBD1; size: .; J: TRBJ1-1; DNA: TGTGCCAGCAGCCAAGCCCCGGGAGGGGGCTACACTGAAGCTTTCTTT; CDR3: CASSQAPGGGYTEAFF
V: TRBV28; D: .; size: many; J: TRBJ2-4; DNA: TGTGCCAGCAGTACCCCGGGAAACATTCAGTACTTC; CDR3: CASSTPGNIQYF
V: TRBV6-1; D: TRBD2; size: many; J: TRBJ2-5; DNA: TGTGCCAGCAGTCACCCGCGGGAGCAAGAGACCCAGTACTTC; CDR3: CASSHPREQETQYF
V: TRBV5-4; D: TRBD2; size: .; J: TRBJ2-5; DNA: TGTGCCAGCAGCTTGGGGGTAGAGGGAGCGGGAGGCGGACAAGAGACCCAGTACTTC; CDR3: CASSLGVEGAGGGQETQYF
V: TRBV20-1; D: .; size: many; J: TRBJ2-5; DNA: TGCAGTGCTAGAGAAGTAGGGCCACAAGAGACCCAGTACTTC; CDR3: CSAREVGPQETQYF
V: TRBV12-3/TRBV12-4; D: TRBD2; size: few; J: TRBJ2-4; DNA: TGTGCCAGCAGTTTAGCTAGCGGGAGGCGGAACATTAAGTACTTC; CDR3: CASSLASGRRNIKYF
V: TRBV6-2/TRBV6-3; D: .; size: many; J: TRBJ1-2; DNA: TGTGCCAGCAGTTACGAGGCAGCAACCTCCTATGGCTACACCTTC; CDR3: CASSYEAATSYGYTF
V: TRBV28; D: .; size: many; J: TRBJ2-7; DNA: TGTGCCAGCAGCCTCGGGGTTCCCCCCTCCTACGAGCAGTACTTC; CDR3: CASSLGVPPSYEQYF
V: TRBV20-1; D: TRBD2; size: many; J: TRBJ2-7; DNA: TGCAGTGCTAGACAGGGAGGGAACGAGCAGTACTTC; CDR3: CSARQGGNEQYF
V: TRBV4-3; D: .; size: .; J: TRBJ2-6; DNA: TGCGCCAGCAGCCAAGATCCGCCGGTAGTGGCTGGGGCCAACGTCCTGACTTTC; CDR3: CASSQDPPVVAGANVLTF
V: TRBV7-9; D: TRBD2; size: many; J: TRBJ2-5; DNA: TGTGCCAGCAGCGGCGGGACTAGCGGTATAGAGACCCAGTACTTC; CDR3: CASSGGTSGIETQYF
V: TRBV9; D: .; size: .; J: TRBJ2-2; DNA: TGTGCCAGCAGCGTAGAGAACACCGGGGAGCTGTTTTTT; CDR3: CASSVENTGELFF
V: TRBV7-9; D: TRBD1; size: .; J: TRBJ1-1; DNA: TGTGCCAGCAGCTTAGGACAGGGGGCGACTGAAGCTTTCTTT; CDR3: CASSLGQGATEAFF
V: TRBV27; D: TRBD1; size: many; J: TRBJ1-1; DNA: TGTGCCAGCAGACTCGGGACAGCTAACACTGAAGCTTTCTTT; CDR3: CASRLGTANTEAFF
V: TRBV12-5; D: .; size: many; J: TRBJ2-7; DNA: TGTGCTAGTGGTTTCCCCGGGAGCGAGCAGTACTTC; CDR3: CASGFPGSEQYF
V: TRBV20-1; D: TRBD1; size: many; J: TRBJ1-5; DNA: TGCAGTGCTCTGGACAGGGGCAGTCAGCCCCAGCATTTT; CDR3: CSALDRGSQPQHF
V: TRBV12-3/TRBV12-4; D: TRBD2; size: .; J: TRBJ2-2; DNA: TGTGCCAGCAGTTCATTCGGGGGGACCGGGGAGCTGTTTTTT; CDR3: CASSSFGGTGELFF
V: TRBV5-6; D: .; size: many; J: TRBJ2-7; DNA: TGTGCCAGCAGCTTGGCCGCCACGTCCTACGAGCAGTACTTC; CDR3: CASSLAATSYEQYF
V: TRBV6-2/TRBV6-3; D: .; size: many; J: TRBJ2-7; DNA: TGTGCCAGCAGTCAGGACAGTAACCCCGAGCAGTACTTC; CDR3: CASSQDSNPEQYF
V: TRBV18; D: .; size: few; J: TRBJ1-1; DNA: TGTGCCAGCTCAACGAGGACAGCTGAAGCTTTCTTT; CDR3: CASSTRTAEAFF
V: TRBV12-3/TRBV12-4; D: TRBD2; size: many; J: TRBJ2-7; DNA: TGTGCGAGCGGGAGAGGGTCCTACGAGCAGTACTTC; CDR3: CASGRGSYEQYF
V: TRBV5-1; D: TRBD2; size: many; J: TRBJ2-2; DNA: TGCGCCAGCAGCTTGGTATTAGCGGGAGCCACCGGGGAGCTGTTTTTT; CDR3: CASSLVLAGATGELFF
V: TRBV5-1; D: .; size: many; J: TRBJ1-1; DNA: TGCGCCAGCGCCGGTTGGGGGAGTGAGGAAGCTTTCTTT; CDR3: CASAGWGSEEAFF
V: TRBV12-3/TRBV12-4; D: .; size: many; J: TRBJ2-5; DNA: TGTGCCAGCAGCCAGGGCGTCCAAGAGACCCAGTACTTC; CDR3: CASSQGVQETQYF
V: TRBV5-1; D: TRBD1; size: many; J: TRBJ2-7; DNA: TGCGCCAGCAGCCTGACAGGGTTTGGCGAGCAGTACTTC; CDR3: CASSLTGFGEQYF
V: TRBV15; D: .; size: many; J: TRBJ2-7; DNA: TGTGCCACCAGCAGAGATTCAGGACTGGACCTAACGGGCGAGCAGTACTTC; CDR3: CATSRDSGLDLTGEQYF
V: TRBV28; D: TRBD2; size: many; J: TRBJ2-7; DNA: TGTGCCAGCAGACTAGCGGGAGTCCTGAACGAGCAGTACTTC; CDR3: CASRLAGVLNEQYF
V: TRBV6-2/TRBV6-3; D: .; size: many; J: TRBJ1-1; DNA: TGTGCCAGCAGCTCTCCGGTCCGGGCTGAAGCTTTCTTT; CDR3: CASSSPVRAEAFF
V: TRBV6-1; D: TRBD1; size: .; J: TRBJ1-2; DNA: TGTGCCAGCAGCTCTCCGGGACAGGGGTATGGCTACACCTTC; CDR3: CASSSPGQGYGYTF
V: TRBV27; D: .; size: many; J: TRBJ1-5; DNA: TGTGCCAGCAGTTTAGAAGGGGTTGGTCAGCCCCAGCATTTT; CDR3: CASSLEGVGQPQHF
V: TRBV2; D: TRBD1; size: many; J: TRBJ1-5; DNA: TGTACCAGTGGACAGGGGTTAGCGGATCAGCCCCAGCATTTT; CDR3: CTSGQGLADQPQHF
V: TRBV6-2/TRBV6-3; D: .; size: medium-sized; J: TRBJ2-2; DNA: TGTGCCAGCAGTTACGGTGGGGACACCGGGGAGCTGTTTTTT; CDR3: CASSYGGDTGELFF
V: TRBV29-1; D: TRBD1; size: many; J: TRBJ1-2; DNA: TGCAGCTCTGAAATCCGGGACAGCTATGGCTACGCCTTC; CDR3: CSSEIRDSYGYAF
V: TRBV14; D: TRBD1; size: many; J: TRBJ1-2; DNA: TGTGCCAGCAGCCAGGGACAGGTCTATGGCTACACCTTC; CDR3: CASSQGQVYGYTF